The rows below give T cell receptor beta chains drawn from one sample of a study of CD8 T cells in Susac syndrome. TCRdb used MiXCR to reprocess the immunoSEQ multiplex PCR reads, holding one entry per CDR3 protein. Of 160,000 or so distinct CDR3 sequences listed, roughly 94% are singletons. The sample consisted of CD4+ T cells from PBMCs. These receptors were collected from a human donor with Susac syndrome. Each CDR3 is given with its conserved first and last residue. A D gene is named only where the DNA matches it firmly. A row's size may be missing; if present it is once, few, many or a size class.

.	TRBV9	.	13	TRBJ2-7	TGTGCCAGCAGCGTAGTCCTGGGTGGCGAGCAGTACTTC	CASSVVLGGEQYF
.	TRBV29-1	.	13	TRBJ1-2	TGCAGCGTTGCTACCAGGCTTAACTATGGCTACACCTTC	CSVATRLNYGYTF
.	TRBV20-1	.	12	TRBJ1-2	TGCAGTGCTACAGTAGCTAACTATGGCTACACCTTC	CSATVANYGYTF
.	TRBV20-1	.	14	TRBJ2-5	TGCAGTGCTAGAGAAGATTCTTACCTCTGGACCCAGTACTTC	CSAREDSYLWTQYF
.	TRBV5-1	.	11	TRBJ1-5	TGCGCCAGCAGCTTCAATCAGCCCCAGCATTTT	CASSFNQPQHF
.	TRBV7-2	.	12	TRBJ2-5	TGTGCCAGCAGCCAAAGTGGCGAGACCCAGTACTTC	CASSQSGETQYF
few	TRBV7-3	.	14	TRBJ2-1	TGTGCCAGCGCTGGGGGGCGCTCCTACAATGAGCAGTTCTTC	CASAGGRSYNEQFF
.	TRBV20-1	.	16	TRBJ2-3	TGCAGTGCTAGAGACGGTGCGGGTGTTTACACAGATACGCAGTATTTT	CSARDGAGVYTDTQYF
.	TRBV5-6	TRBD2	16	TRBJ2-7	TGTGCCAGCAGCTACCTATCAGCGGGGAGCTCCTACGAGCAGTACTTC	CASSYLSAGSSYEQYF
few	TRBV5-6	.	14	TRBJ2-5	TGTGCCAGCAGCACCGACAGGATCCAAGAGACCCAGTACTTC	CASSTDRIQETQYF
few	TRBV29-1	TRBD1	13	TRBJ1-1	TGCAGCGTTGGTGACAGGGGGAATACTGAAGCTTTCTTT	CSVGDRGNTEAFF
once	TRBV18	.	14	TRBJ2-7	TGTGCCAGCTCACCACCGGCAGGGTCCTACGAGCAGTACTTC	CASSPPAGSYEQYF
.	TRBV5-1	.	14	TRBJ2-2	TGCGCCAGCCGGATTTCGGGATCCTCCGGGGAGCTGTTTTTT	CASRISGSSGELFF